The clone carrying this TCR beta chain was detected many times. The sample comes from a study of T-cell reconstitution after alpha-beta-depleted transplantation in children. CDR1 DFQATT and CDR2 SNEGSKA come from the germline V gene (reference sequence). Trimming stripped 3 bases from V and 3 bases from J, with 12 bases between. The length of the CDR3 is 14 residues. Unique molecular identifiers tagged the TCRbeta library. TCRdb re-called the PCR reads with MiXCR, one entry per CDR3 protein. The profile covers approximately 100,000 distinct CDR3 sequences, with approximately 12% appearing a single time and approximately 14% taken by the ten largest.

V usage is TRBV20-1 and J usage is TRBJ2-1; weak D call: TRBD2 (5 bases). This specimen was PBMCs from the stem cell graft donor, taken from the stem cell graft. The receptor comes from a human donor who donated a stem cell graft to a child with inherited bone marrow failure. The CDR3 reads CSARPYGDYNEQFF. As DNA, the CDR3 is TGCAGTGCTAGGCCTTACGGGGACTACAATGAGCAGTTCTTC.